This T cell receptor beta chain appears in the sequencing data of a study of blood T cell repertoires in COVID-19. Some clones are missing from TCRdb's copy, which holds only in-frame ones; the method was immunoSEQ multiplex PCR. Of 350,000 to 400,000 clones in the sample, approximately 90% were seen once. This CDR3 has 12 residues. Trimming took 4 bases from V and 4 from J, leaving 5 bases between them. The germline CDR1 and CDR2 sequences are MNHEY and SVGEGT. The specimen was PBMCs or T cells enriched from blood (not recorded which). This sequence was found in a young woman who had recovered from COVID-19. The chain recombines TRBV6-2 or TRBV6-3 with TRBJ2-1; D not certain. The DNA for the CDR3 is TGTGCCAGCAGTTGGCGGTACAATGAGCAGTTCTTC. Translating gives CASSWRYNEQFF.